The rows below give T cell receptor beta chains drawn from one sample of a study of immune characterization of retroperitoneal liposarcoma. In TCRdb, the PCR reads were re-called with MiXCR into one record per CDR3 protein. Found here are 8,000 or so distinct CDR3 sequences, roughly two fifths of them singletons; the top ten hold more than 9%. Sequenced sample: tumor tissue. The receptors derive from a male donor with retroperitoneal liposarcoma. Both conserved end residues are part of each CDR3. A D gene is named only where the DNA matches it firmly. Clone size is shown for a subset of rows, as once, few, many or a class of expanded clone.

j_gene: TRBJ2-7; d_gene: TRBD2; v_gene: TRBV6-1; abundance: few; CDR3aa: CASTKREGYEQYF; CDR3nt: TGTGCCAGCACTAAGCGGGAGGGCTACGAGCAGTACTTC
j_gene: TRBJ2-1; d_gene: -; v_gene: TRBV6-1; abundance: -; CDR3aa: CASSLSNEQFF; CDR3nt: TGTGCCAGCAGCTTGAGCAATGAGCAGTTCTTC
j_gene: TRBJ2-1; d_gene: TRBD2; v_gene: TRBV7-2; abundance: -; CDR3aa: CAISSPGLAGYNEQFF; CDR3nt: TGTGCCATCAGCTCTCCGGGACTAGCGGGGTACAATGAGCAGTTCTTC
j_gene: TRBJ2-3; d_gene: TRBD2; v_gene: TRBV6-5; abundance: -; CDR3aa: CASSYGGLAGFTDTQYF; CDR3nt: TGTGCCAGCAGTTACGGGGGACTAGCGGGATTCACAGATACGCAGTATTTT
j_gene: TRBJ2-7; d_gene: TRBD2; v_gene: TRBV6-5; abundance: -; CDR3aa: CASSYGTSGYEQYF; CDR3nt: TGTGCCAGCAGTTACGGGACTAGCGGCTACGAGCAGTACTTC
j_gene: TRBJ2-7; d_gene: TRBD2; v_gene: TRBV6-8; abundance: -; CDR3aa: CATTGTSLNEQYF; CDR3nt: TGTGCCACCACCGGGACTAGTTTGAATGAGCAGTACTTC
j_gene: TRBJ2-7; d_gene: -; v_gene: TRBV28; abundance: -; CDR3aa: CASSLRDLLLNEQYF; CDR3nt: TGTGCCAGCAGTTTGCGGGACTTGCTTTTGAATGAGCAGTACTTC
j_gene: TRBJ2-5; d_gene: TRBD2; v_gene: TRBV6-5; abundance: -; CDR3aa: CASSPSLAGVGTQYF; CDR3nt: TGTGCCAGCAGTCCTTCTTTAGCGGGAGTAGGGACCCAGTACTTC
j_gene: TRBJ2-2; d_gene: TRBD2; v_gene: TRBV6-6; abundance: -; CDR3aa: CASSTSGRDTGELFF; CDR3nt: TGTGCCAGCAGTACTAGCGGGAGGGACACCGGGGAGCTGTTTTTT
j_gene: TRBJ2-1; d_gene: -; v_gene: TRBV7-2; abundance: many; CDR3aa: CASSLDNGGYNEQFF; CDR3nt: TGTGCCAGCAGCTTAGACAACGGGGGCTACAATGAGCAGTTCTTC
j_gene: TRBJ2-1; d_gene: -; v_gene: TRBV6-1; abundance: few; CDR3aa: CASSENGGEQFF; CDR3nt: TGTGCCAGCAGTGAAAATGGTGGTGAGCAGTTCTTC
j_gene: TRBJ2-3; d_gene: TRBD2; v_gene: TRBV6-1; abundance: few; CDR3aa: CASRGLAKAADTQYF; CDR3nt: TGTGCCAGCAGGGGACTAGCTAAAGCGGCAGATACGCAGTATTTT
j_gene: TRBJ1-5; d_gene: -; v_gene: TRBV6-1; abundance: -; CDR3aa: CASSIQSNQPQHF; CDR3nt: TGTGCCAGCAGTATACAGAGCAATCAGCCCCAGCATTTT
j_gene: TRBJ2-3; d_gene: -; v_gene: TRBV7-2; abundance: once; CDR3aa: CASSPRYGGNTDTQYF; CDR3nt: TGTGCCAGCAGCCCTAGGTACGGCGGGAACACAGATACGCAGTATTTT
j_gene: TRBJ2-7; d_gene: -; v_gene: TRBV6-1; abundance: -; CDR3aa: CASSTRDRRAYEQYF; CDR3nt: TGTGCCAGCAGTACTAGAGACCGGAGGGCCTACGAGCAGTACTTC
j_gene: TRBJ2-1; d_gene: -; v_gene: TRBV6-1; abundance: -; CDR3aa: CANSPLSGEGEQFF; CDR3nt: TGTGCCAACAGCCCCCTTTCAGGGGAGGGTGAGCAGTTCTTC
j_gene: TRBJ2-4; d_gene: TRBD2; v_gene: TRBV6-1; abundance: many; CDR3aa: CASSEMASGRNIQYF; CDR3nt: TGTGCCAGCAGTGAAATGGCTAGCGGGAGAAACATTCAGTACTTC
j_gene: TRBJ2-7; d_gene: TRBD2; v_gene: TRBV11-1; abundance: -; CDR3aa: CASSLASGRAREQYF; CDR3nt: TGTGCCAGCAGCTTAGCCTCCGGGAGGGCCCGCGAGCAGTACTTC
j_gene: TRBJ2-2; d_gene: TRBD2; v_gene: TRBV6-1; abundance: -; CDR3aa: CASSDRGGLATGELFF; CDR3nt: TGTGCCAGCAGTGATCGGGGCGGACTAGCGACCGGGGAGCTGTTTTTT
j_gene: TRBJ2-5; d_gene: TRBD1; v_gene: TRBV6-1; abundance: -; CDR3aa: CASNGQGLKTQYF; CDR3nt: TGTGCCAGCAACGGACAGGGGCTGAAGACCCAGTACTTC
j_gene: TRBJ2-5; d_gene: -; v_gene: TRBV6-1; abundance: few; CDR3aa: CASSETRETQYF; CDR3nt: TGTGCCAGCAGTGAAACTCGCGAGACCCAGTACTTC
j_gene: TRBJ2-1; d_gene: TRBD2; v_gene: TRBV7-8; abundance: -; CDR3aa: CASSSLAGRYNEQFF; CDR3nt: TGTGCCAGCAGCTCACTAGCGGGCCGTTACAATGAGCAGTTCTTC
j_gene: TRBJ2-3; d_gene: TRBD2; v_gene: TRBV7-2; abundance: medium-sized; CDR3aa: CASSLTSGGLTDTQYF; CDR3nt: TGTGCCAGCAGCTTGACTAGCGGGGGCCTCACAGATACGCAGTATTTT
j_gene: TRBJ2-1; d_gene: TRBD2; v_gene: TRBV7-3; abundance: -; CDR3aa: CASSEGTSVDNEQFF; CDR3nt: TGTGCCAGCAGCGAAGGGACTAGCGTAGACAATGAGCAGTTCTTC
j_gene: TRBJ2-3; d_gene: -; v_gene: TRBV27; abundance: -; CDR3aa: CASRTGFQYTDTQYF; CDR3nt: TGTGCCAGCAGGACGGGATTTCAATACACAGATACGCAGTATTTT
j_gene: TRBJ2-1; d_gene: TRBD2; v_gene: TRBV6-1; abundance: few; CDR3aa: CASSEVERAGGAYNEQFF; CDR3nt: TGTGCCAGCAGTGAAGTGGAAAGGGCGGGAGGCGCCTACAATGAGCAGTTCTTC
j_gene: TRBJ2-3; d_gene: -; v_gene: TRBV6-1; abundance: -; CDR3aa: CASSQDQTDTQYF; CDR3nt: TGTGCCAGCAGTCAGGACCAGACAGATACGCAGTATTTT
j_gene: TRBJ2-3; d_gene: TRBD2; v_gene: TRBV12-3/TRBV12-4; abundance: few; CDR3aa: CASGVGGLGDTQYF; CDR3nt: TGTGCCAGCGGAGTGGGGGGGTTAGGAGATACGCAGTATTTT
j_gene: TRBJ2-7; d_gene: TRBD2; v_gene: TRBV6-1; abundance: -; CDR3aa: CASSLTSGRYYEQYF; CDR3nt: TGTGCCAGCAGCTTGACTAGCGGTCGGTACTACGAGCAGTACTTC
j_gene: TRBJ1-3; d_gene: TRBD1; v_gene: TRBV27; abundance: -; CDR3aa: CASSQQGSGNTIYF; CDR3nt: TGTGCCAGCAGTCAACAGGGGTCTGGAAACACCATATATTTT
j_gene: TRBJ2-5; d_gene: -; v_gene: TRBV6-8; abundance: few; CDR3aa: CVSSLYQETQYF; CDR3nt: TGTGTCAGCAGTCTCTATCAAGAGACCCAGTACTTC
j_gene: TRBJ2-1; d_gene: TRBD2; v_gene: TRBV6-1; abundance: medium-sized; CDR3aa: CASSWSGAETQFF; CDR3nt: TGTGCCAGCAGTTGGAGCGGGGCCGAGACCCAGTTCTTC
j_gene: TRBJ1-6; d_gene: TRBD1; v_gene: TRBV6-1; abundance: few; CDR3aa: CASSEATNIQGARNSPLHF; CDR3nt: TGTGCCAGCAGTGAAGCCACCAATATACAGGGGGCGCGTAATTCACCCCTCCACTTT
j_gene: TRBJ2-3; d_gene: TRBD2; v_gene: TRBV6-5; abundance: few; CDR3aa: CASSRLAGIVTDTQYF; CDR3nt: TGTGCCAGCAGTCGACTAGCGGGCATAGTGACAGATACGCAGTATTTT
j_gene: TRBJ1-1; d_gene: TRBD1; v_gene: TRBV27; abundance: -; CDR3aa: CASSWTGDTEAFF; CDR3nt: TGTGCCAGCAGTTGGACAGGGGACACTGAAGCTTTCTTT
j_gene: TRBJ2-3; d_gene: -; v_gene: TRBV6-1; abundance: -; CDR3aa: CASSGRDFLADTQYF; CDR3nt: TGTGCCAGCAGCGGCCGGGACTTCCTCGCAGATACGCAGTATTTT
j_gene: TRBJ2-7; d_gene: TRBD2; v_gene: TRBV7-2; abundance: -; CDR3aa: CASSSGTSGRLNEQYF; CDR3nt: TGTGCCAGCAGCTCTGGGACTAGCGGGAGACTCAATGAGCAGTACTTC
j_gene: TRBJ2-7; d_gene: TRBD2; v_gene: TRBV27; abundance: -; CDR3aa: CASSFTSASYEQYF; CDR3nt: TGTGCCAGCAGTTTCACTAGCGCGTCCTACGAGCAGTACTTC
j_gene: TRBJ2-5; d_gene: -; v_gene: TRBV6-1; abundance: -; CDR3aa: CASRSGQLETQYF; CDR3nt: TGTGCCAGCAGAAGCGGACAGTTAGAGACCCAGTACTTC
j_gene: TRBJ2-1; d_gene: TRBD2; v_gene: TRBV6-1; abundance: once; CDR3aa: CASRGRRTSGRVYNEQFF; CDR3nt: TGTGCCAGCAGAGGGAGAAGGACTAGCGGGAGGGTTTACAATGAGCAGTTCTTC
j_gene: TRBJ2-3; d_gene: -; v_gene: TRBV27; abundance: -; CDR3aa: CASSSRPPDTQYF; CDR3nt: TGTGCCAGCAGTTCGAGACCTCCAGATACGCAGTATTTT
j_gene: TRBJ2-5; d_gene: TRBD1; v_gene: TRBV24-1; abundance: -; CDR3aa: CATSDQDRAETQYF; CDR3nt: TGTGCCACCAGTGATCAGGACAGGGCGGAGACCCAGTACTTC
j_gene: TRBJ2-1; d_gene: -; v_gene: TRBV6-6; abundance: few; CDR3aa: CASSYSRRQETQFF; CDR3nt: TGTGCCAGCAGTTACTCCCGCAGGCAAGAGACCCAGTTCTTC
j_gene: TRBJ1-5; d_gene: -; v_gene: TRBV6-1; abundance: few; CDR3aa: CASSQDSYYSNQPQHF; CDR3nt: TGTGCCAGCAGCCAGGACAGCTATTATAGCAATCAGCCCCAGCATTTT
j_gene: TRBJ2-3; d_gene: -; v_gene: TRBV6-1; abundance: -; CDR3aa: CASSELAWDTQYF; CDR3nt: TGTGCCAGCAGTGAACTTGCGTGGGATACGCAGTATTTT
j_gene: TRBJ2-7; d_gene: -; v_gene: TRBV7-6; abundance: many; CDR3aa: CASSPDISYEQYF; CDR3nt: TGTGCCAGCAGCCCGGACATTTCCTACGAGCAGTACTTC
j_gene: TRBJ2-4; d_gene: -; v_gene: TRBV27; abundance: once; CDR3aa: CASSLGSGPKGGKNIQYF; CDR3nt: TGTGCCAGCAGTTTAGGATCGGGCCCTAAAGGCGGCAAAAACATTCAGTACTTC
j_gene: TRBJ2-3; d_gene: -; v_gene: TRBV25-1; abundance: -; CDR3aa: CASIGQLEDTQYF; CDR3nt: TGTGCCAGCATCGGGCAACTCGAGGATACGCAGTATTTT
j_gene: TRBJ2-1; d_gene: TRBD2; v_gene: TRBV6-1; abundance: -; CDR3aa: CASWRAGGYNEQFF; CDR3nt: TGTGCCAGCTGGAGGGCGGGGGGATACAATGAGCAGTTCTTC
j_gene: TRBJ2-5; d_gene: -; v_gene: TRBV6-1; abundance: -; CDR3aa: CASSTVGRETQYF; CDR3nt: TGTGCCAGCAGCACGGTGGGGAGGGAGACCCAGTACTTC
j_gene: TRBJ2-7; d_gene: TRBD2; v_gene: TRBV4-1; abundance: -; CDR3aa: CASSQGAEGGGAVYEQYF; CDR3nt: TGCGCCAGCAGCCAAGGGGCCGAAGGCGGGGGGGCCGTCTACGAGCAGTACTTC